This T cell receptor beta chain comes out of a study of blood T cell repertoires in COVID-19. Turning to the study itself: COVID-19 samples collected from the United States, Italy and Spain covered acute and convalescent phases. From T cells, B-cell-depleted T cells, or PBMCs came the material, which was cDNA or gDNA.

The assay was immunoSEQ multiplex PCR, and TCRdb's table has in-frame clones only and misses some. The repertoire has approximately 120,000 clones, 70% to 75% of them found once; the top ten carry 4.5% to 6%. Seattle's enrolled individuals joined amid active infection and were then monitored longitudinally. The CDR3 is 15 amino acids. Germline assignment: CDR1 LNHDA and CDR2 SQIVND (reference sequence). The V end was cut by 8 bases, the J end by 0 bases, with 11 bases between. The clonotype comes from a man older than 75 with COVID-19, enrolled during active disease. Material for sequencing was peripheral blood. The rearrangement links TRBV19 to TRBJ1-6, with a tentative D call TRBD1 (6 bases). The CDR3 DNA reads TGTGCCAGTCGACAGGCGAGCTCCTATAATTCACCCCTCCACTTT. Encoded protein: CASRQASSYNSPLHF.